One sample yielded the 18 T cell receptor beta chains listed below, sequenced in a study of CD8+CD57+ T cells in acquired aplastic anemia. Genomic DNA, the template, was used for profiling of the TCR beta VDJ and CDR3. MiXCR, run by TCRdb on the reads, gives a single entry per CDR3 protein. This table has roughly 420,000 distinct CDR3 sequences, 60% to 80% appearing once. The sequenced sample consisted of sorted CD4+, CD8+, or CD8+CD57+ T cells (not recorded which) from PBMCs. Receptors originate from a human donor in good health, serving as a control.

This clonotype was seen ten or more times. The V gene is TRBV6-2 or TRBV6-3, the J gene TRBJ1-3; D is ambiguous. The CDR3 runs 13 residues. Germline V gene data show CDR1 as MNHEY and CDR2 as SVGEGT. Trimming stripped 6 bases from V and 0 bases from J, with 6 bases between. CDR3 in amino acids: CASRANSGNTIYF. In DNA form, the CDR3 reads TGTGCCAGCAGGGCGAACTCTGGAAACACCATATATTTT.

The rearrangement joins TRBV7-2 to TRBJ1-2, with D perhaps matching TRBD1 (5 bases). The CDR3 has 15 residues. V lost 5 bases to trimming and J lost 12 bases, with 25 bases between them. Per germline, CDR1 SGHTA and CDR2 FQGNSA. CDR3 nucleotides: TGTGCCAGCAGCCCCCAGGGTGGGGAACAGCACCAGCACACCTTC. This translates into CASSPQGGEQHQHTF.

Ten or more counts support this clonotype. This chain joins TRBV5-6 and TRBJ2-5, with 7 bases aligning to TRBD1. The trim removed 4 bases at V and 4 bases at J, leaving 7 bases unmatched. CDR1 and CDR2 from the germline V gene are SGHDT and YYEEEE. This CDR3 is built from 14 residues. As DNA, the CDR3 is TGTGCCAGCAGCAAGACAGGGTCCCCAGAGACCCAGTACTTC. This encodes CASSKTGSPETQYF.

The rearrangement joins TRBV7-2 to TRBJ1-6; 7 bases line up with TRBD1. V trimming: 5 bases; J trimming: 8 bases; junction bases outside the gene matches: 9. CDR3 length: 15 amino acids. Germline V gene data show CDR1 as SGHTA and CDR2 as FQGNSA. CDR3 in amino acids: CASSQARDSYSPLHF. CDR3 DNA: TGTGCCAGCAGCCAAGCCCGGGACAGCTATTCACCCCTCCACTTT.

The CDR3 region has the DNA TGTGCCATCAGGTCCCGCGACTCTGGAAACACCATATATTTT. This translates into CAIRSRDSGNTIYF. The rearrangement links TRBV12-3 or TRBV12-4 to TRBJ1-3, with D unclear. V lost 10 bases and J lost 0, with 13 bases in between. CDR3 length: 14 residues.

CDR3 protein: CASRARGFHDTEYF. The CDR3 nucleotides read TGTGCCAGCAGGGCACGGGGCTTTCACGATACCGAGTACTTC. The gene calls are TRBV7-8 and TRBJ2-5; possibly TRBD1 or TRBD2 for D (5 bases each). The CDR3 contains 14 residues. Germline-derived CDR1 and CDR2 are SGHVS and FQNEAQ. Deletions cut 6 bases from V and 12 bases from J, with 23 bases between.

Turning to this clonotype: The final CDR3 position lacks the conserved phenylalanine or tryptophan, pointing to a likely read error. The DNA is omitted, as the CDR3 cannot be located on it reliably, and the CDR3 follows TCRdb's listing. This sequence joins TRBV19 and TRBJ2-6. CDR1 and CDR2 from the germline V gene are LNHDA and SQIVND (reference sequence). The CDR3 comprises 16 residues, both ends counted. The CDR3 reads CASSRRVNSGDHVRTV.

This clonotype was observed a handful of times. The chain recombines TRBV24-1 with TRBJ2-1; tentative D call: TRBD2 (6 bases). Trimming pared 4 bases from V and 3 bases from J, leaving 9 bases between. Germline V gives CDR1 KGHDR, CDR2 SFDVKD. The CDR3 contains 14 residues. In nucleotides, the CDR3 is TGTGCCACCAGTGACCCGGGACTCTACAATGAGCAGTTCTTC. The encoded protein is CATSDPGLYNEQFF.

The chain carries TRBV2 and TRBJ2-5; D perhaps matches TRBD2 (6 bases). The CDR3 has 14 residues. Germline CDR1 and CDR2: SNHLY and FYNNEI. Trimming pared 7 bases from V and 1 base from J, leaving 13 bases between. This CDR3 is CASTSRLGQETQYF. The CDR3 DNA follows: TGTGCCAGCACATCCCGACTAGGCCAAGAGACCCAGTACTTC.

This clonotype was seen many times. V is TRBV4-3 and J is TRBJ2-1; tentative D call: TRBD1 (6 bases). Trimming took 7 bases from V and 8 from J, leaving 21 bases between them. The CDR3 sequence is 15 residues long. In germline, CDR1 is LGHNA, CDR2 YSLEER. CDR3 region: CASIRNRERTHEQFF. CDR3 DNA sequence: TGCGCCAGCATCAGAAACAGGGAAAGGACACATGAGCAGTTCTTC.

The CDR3 nucleotides read TGTGCCAGCAGGGTTAGCAATCAGCCCCAGTACTTC. This sequence encodes CASRVSNQPQYF. The rearrangement links TRBV12-3 or TRBV12-4 to TRBJ2-5; no clear D. V was trimmed by 6 bases and J by 9 bases, leaving 14 bases between them. CDR3 length: 12 amino acids.

About this clonotype: One base away lies a much larger clone, so this may be a sequencing read error. The CDR3 end shows no conserved phenylalanine or tryptophan, and so a read error is likely. V and J are TRBV12-3 or TRBV12-4 and TRBJ2-1, with 8 bases that match TRBD2. The V gene end was trimmed by 3 bases and the J gene end by 4 bases; junction bases not matched to a gene: 8. This CDR3 has 16 residues. As DNA, the CDR3 is TGTGCCAGCAGTTTGGGTCGGAGCGGGGGTTACAATGAGCAGTTCCTC. Translated: CASSLGRSGGYNEQFL.

Of note for this clonotype: The CDR3 end shows no conserved phenylalanine or tryptophan, and so a read error is likely. The DNA is left out, because the CDR3 cannot be placed on it with certainty; the CDR3 is given as TCRdb lists it. The J gene is TRBJ1-2, the V gene TRBV2; the D call TRBD1 from the table was never checked on the DNA. Germline V gene sequence: CDR1 SNHLY, CDR2 FYNNEI. Termini included, the CDR3 measures 14 amino acids. This CDR3 is CASSFGQGLDGFIG.

The chain recombines TRBV5-1 with TRBJ1-4, with 7 bases matching TRBD1. V lost 5 bases and J lost 0; bases outside the gene matches: 4. The CDR3 runs 15 residues. Germline V gives CDR1 SGHRS, CDR2 YFSETQ. CDR3 residues: CASSQGGSTNEKLFF. CDR3 coding DNA: TGCGCCAGCAGTCAGGGGGGCTCAACTAATGAAAAACTGTTTTTT.

The chain carries TRBV7-3 and TRBJ1-5; possible D gene TRBD1, 5 bases. V dropped 3 bases and J dropped 7 bases, with 16 bases sitting between them. The CDR3 sequence is 15 residues long. The germline CDR1 and CDR2 sequences are SGHTA and FQGTGA. The CDR3 DNA is TGTGCCAGCAGCTTGACAGCAGGCCCTAGCCAGCCCCAGCATTTT. Translated: CASSLTAGPSQPQHF.

As concerns this clonotype: Without the conserved terminal phenylalanine or tryptophan, this CDR3 likely stems from a read error. No DNA is shown, since the ends of the CDR3 on it are uncertain; the CDR3 is the one TCRdb lists. This sequence joins TRBV5-4 and TRBJ1-1; TRBD1 was called by the table and not checked on the DNA. The CDR3 has 13 amino acids, counting both end residues. The germline CDR1 and CDR2 sequences are SGHNT and YYREEE (reference sequence). The CDR3 protein is CASSAGTGVVSSL.

Notes on this clonotype: No conserved phenylalanine or tryptophan is present at the end of the CDR3, so a read error is the likely explanation. The limits of the CDR3 on the DNA are not certain, so only TCRdb's listed CDR3 is given. The chain has TRBV13 and TRBJ1-1. Germline V gene data show CDR1 as PRHDT and CDR2 as FYEKMQ (reference sequence). Including both end residues, the CDR3 is 13 amino acids long. The CDR3 is CASSLGTSDSTIV.

This chain connects TRBV7-3 to TRBJ2-5; D might be TRBD1 or TRBD2, each matching 5 bases. This CDR3 spans 13 amino acids. V lost 5 bases to trimming and J lost 5 bases, with 12 bases between them. Germline loops: CDR1 SGHTA, CDR2 FQGTGA. CDR3 protein: CASSRGAVETQYF. CDR3 nucleotide sequence: TGTGCCAGCAGCCGAGGGGCGGTCGAGACCCAGTACTTC.